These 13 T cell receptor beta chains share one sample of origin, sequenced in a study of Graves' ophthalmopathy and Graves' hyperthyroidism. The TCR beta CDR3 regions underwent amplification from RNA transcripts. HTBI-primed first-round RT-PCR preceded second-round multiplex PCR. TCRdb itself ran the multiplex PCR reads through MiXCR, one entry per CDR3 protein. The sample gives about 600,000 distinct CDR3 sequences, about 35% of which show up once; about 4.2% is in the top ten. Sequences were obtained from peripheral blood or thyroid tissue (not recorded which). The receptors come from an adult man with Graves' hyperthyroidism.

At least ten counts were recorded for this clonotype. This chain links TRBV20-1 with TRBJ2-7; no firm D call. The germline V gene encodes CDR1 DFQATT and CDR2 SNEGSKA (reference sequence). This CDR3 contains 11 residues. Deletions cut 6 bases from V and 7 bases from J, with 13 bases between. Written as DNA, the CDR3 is TGCAGTGCACCCCTAGGATTGGAGCAGTACTTC. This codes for CSAPLGLEQYF.

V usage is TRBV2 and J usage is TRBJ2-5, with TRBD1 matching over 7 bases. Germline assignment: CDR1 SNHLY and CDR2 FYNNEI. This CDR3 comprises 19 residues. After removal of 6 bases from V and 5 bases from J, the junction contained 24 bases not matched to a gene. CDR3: CASSPYPPQGVGLGETQYF. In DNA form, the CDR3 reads TGTGCCAGCAGCCCATACCCCCCCCAGGGGGTAGGCCTGGGGGAGACCCAGTACTTC. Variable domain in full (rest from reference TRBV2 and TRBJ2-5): EPEVTQTPSHQVTQMGQEVILRCVPISNHLYFYWYRQILGQKVEFLVSFYNNEISEKSEIFDDQFSVERPDGSNFTLKIRSTKLEDSAMYFCASSPYPPQGVGLGETQYFGPGTRLLVL.

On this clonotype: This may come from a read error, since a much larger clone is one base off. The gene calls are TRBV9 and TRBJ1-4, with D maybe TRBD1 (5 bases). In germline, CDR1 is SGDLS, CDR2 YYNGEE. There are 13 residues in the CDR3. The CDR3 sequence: CASSSGSNEELFF. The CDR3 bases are TGTGCCAGCAGCTCAGGGTCTAATGAAGAACTGTTTTTT.

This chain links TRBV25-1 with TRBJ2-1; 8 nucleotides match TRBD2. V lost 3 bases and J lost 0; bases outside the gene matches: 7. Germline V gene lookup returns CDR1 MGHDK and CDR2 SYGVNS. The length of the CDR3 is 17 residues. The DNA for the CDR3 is TGTGCCAGCAGTGATCCCCGTCTAGCGGGCTCCTACAATGAGCAGTTCTTC. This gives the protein CASSDPRLAGSYNEQFF.

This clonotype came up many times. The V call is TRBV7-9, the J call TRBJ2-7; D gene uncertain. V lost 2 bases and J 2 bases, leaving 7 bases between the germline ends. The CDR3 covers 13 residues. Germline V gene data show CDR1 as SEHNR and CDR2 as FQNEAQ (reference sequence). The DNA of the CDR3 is TGTGCCAGCAGCTTACAACTCACCTACGAGCAGTACTTC. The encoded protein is CASSLQLTYEQYF.

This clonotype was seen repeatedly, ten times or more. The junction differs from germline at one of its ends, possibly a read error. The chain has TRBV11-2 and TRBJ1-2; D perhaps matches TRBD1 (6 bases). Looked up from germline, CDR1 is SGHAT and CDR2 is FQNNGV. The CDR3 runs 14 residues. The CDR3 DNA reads TGTGCCAGCAGCTTAGTGACAGGAGTGGATGGTTACACCTTC. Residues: CASSLVTGVDGYTF.

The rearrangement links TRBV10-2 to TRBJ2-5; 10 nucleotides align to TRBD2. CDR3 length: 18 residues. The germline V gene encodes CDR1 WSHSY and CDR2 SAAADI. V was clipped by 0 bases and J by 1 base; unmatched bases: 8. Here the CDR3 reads CASSESELAGGAQETQYF. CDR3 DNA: TGCGCCAGCAGTGAGTCGGAGTTAGCGGGAGGCGCCCAAGAGACCCAGTACTTC.

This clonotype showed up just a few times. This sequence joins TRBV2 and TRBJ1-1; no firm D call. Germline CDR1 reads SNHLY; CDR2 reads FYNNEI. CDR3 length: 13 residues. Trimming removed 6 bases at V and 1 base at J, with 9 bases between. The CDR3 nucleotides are TGTGCCAGCAGACCTACAGCGAACACTGAAGCTTTCTTT. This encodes CASRPTANTEAFF. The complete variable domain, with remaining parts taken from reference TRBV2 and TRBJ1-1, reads EPEVTQTPSHQVTQMGQEVILRCVPISNHLYFYWYRQILGQKVEFLVSFYNNEISEKSEIFDDQFSVERPDGSNFTLKIRSTKLEDSAMYFCASRPTANTEAFFGQGTRLTVV.

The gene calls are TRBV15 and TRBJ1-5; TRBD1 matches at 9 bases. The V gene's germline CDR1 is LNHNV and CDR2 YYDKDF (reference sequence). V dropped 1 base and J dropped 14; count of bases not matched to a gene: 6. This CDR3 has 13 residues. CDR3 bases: TGTGCCACCAGCAGAGGGGACAGGGCCCACGAGCATTTT. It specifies CATSRGDRAHEHF.

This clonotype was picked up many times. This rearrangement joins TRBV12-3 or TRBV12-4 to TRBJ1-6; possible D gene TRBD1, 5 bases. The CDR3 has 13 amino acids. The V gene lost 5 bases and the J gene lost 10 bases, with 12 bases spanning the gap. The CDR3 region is CASSTTGGSPLHF. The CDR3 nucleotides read TGTGCCAGCAGTACGACGGGGGGATCACCCCTCCACTTT.

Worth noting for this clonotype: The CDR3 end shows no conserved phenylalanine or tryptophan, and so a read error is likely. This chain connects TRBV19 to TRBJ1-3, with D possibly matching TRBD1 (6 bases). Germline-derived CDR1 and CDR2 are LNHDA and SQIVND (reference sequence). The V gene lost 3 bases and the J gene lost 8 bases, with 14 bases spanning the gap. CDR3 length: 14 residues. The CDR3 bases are TGTGCCAGTAGTATTACAGGGAGCGGCTACACCATATATTCT. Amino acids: CASSITGSGYTIYS.

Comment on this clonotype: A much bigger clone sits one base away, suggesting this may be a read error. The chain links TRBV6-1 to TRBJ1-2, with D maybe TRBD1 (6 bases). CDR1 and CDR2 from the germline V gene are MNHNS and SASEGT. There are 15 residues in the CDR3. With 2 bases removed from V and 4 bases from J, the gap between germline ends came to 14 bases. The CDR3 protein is CASSEREDRSYGYTF. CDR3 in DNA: TGTGCCAGCAGTGAACGAGAGGACAGAAGCTATGGCTACACCTTC.

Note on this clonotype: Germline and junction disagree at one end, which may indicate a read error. In DNA, the CDR3 is TGTGCCAGCAGCTTAGATGGTACTAGCGGGGGGGTCCAGGAATTCTTC. This codes for CASSLDGTSGGVQEFF. This chain joins TRBV7-6 and TRBJ2-5; 13 bases map to TRBD2. The germline gives CDR1 SGHVS, CDR2 FNYEAQ. This CDR3 is built from 16 residues. Combining the CDR3 with reference TRBV7-6 and TRBJ2-5 gives the whole variable domain GAGVSQSPRYKVTKRGQDVALRCDPISGHVSLYWYRQALGQGPEFLTYFNYEAQQDKSGLPNDRFSAERPEGSISTLTIQRTEQRDSAMYRCASSLDGTSGGVQEFFGPGTRLLVL.